Listed below are T cell receptor beta chains from one sample, sequenced in a study of OX40 agonist ivuxolimab in advanced cancers. Measured with immunoSEQ multiplex PCR; TCRdb has only the in-frame clones, and not every one. The sample yields some 64,000 clones, 84% seen once. The input for sequencing was CD4+ or CD8+ T cells sorted from blood, taken in a trial of the OX40 agonist ivuxolimab. These receptors came from an adult with an advanced solid tumor such as melanoma, head and neck, liver or kidney cancer. The CDR3 runs from the conserved cysteine through the conserved F or W. Fields, in order: V gene, clone size, D gene, J gene, CDR3 protein, CDR3 DNA. D genes are given only for firm matches. The size field is filled for only some rows; it gives once, few, many or a size class.

V gene: TRBV12-2; clone size: NA; D gene: NA; J gene: TRBJ2-7; CDR3 protein: CASRLGGLTSTYEQYF; CDR3 DNA: TGTGCAAGTCGCTTAGGCGGCCTGACCTCAACCTACGAGCAGTACTTC
V gene: TRBV9; clone size: few; D gene: NA; J gene: TRBJ1-2; CDR3 protein: CASSVMGSGDYGYTF; CDR3 DNA: TGTGCCAGCAGCGTAATGGGATCGGGAGACTATGGCTACACCTTC
V gene: TRBV9; clone size: NA; D gene: NA; J gene: TRBJ1-3; CDR3 protein: CASSATPGNTIYF; CDR3 DNA: TGTGCCAGCAGCGCAACCCCTGGAAACACCATATATTTT
V gene: TRBV7-2; clone size: NA; D gene: NA; J gene: TRBJ1-3; CDR3 protein: CASSGQQSSGNTIYF; CDR3 DNA: TGTGCCAGCAGCGGGCAACAGAGCTCTGGAAACACCATATATTTT
V gene: TRBV4-3; clone size: NA; D gene: NA; J gene: TRBJ2-7; CDR3 protein: CASSPNRGGEQYF; CDR3 DNA: TGCGCCAGCAGCCCTAATCGAGGCGGGGAGCAGTACTTC
V gene: TRBV27; clone size: NA; D gene: TRBD1; J gene: TRBJ1-2; CDR3 protein: CASSARGTVFNYGYTF; CDR3 DNA: TGTGCCAGCAGCGCTCGCGGGACAGTGTTTAACTATGGCTACACCTTC
V gene: TRBV2; clone size: NA; D gene: NA; J gene: TRBJ2-7; CDR3 protein: CASSADYEQYF; CDR3 DNA: TGTGCCAGCAGTGCTGACTACGAGCAGTACTTC
V gene: TRBV5-1; clone size: NA; D gene: NA; J gene: TRBJ2-2; CDR3 protein: CASRNARENTGELFF; CDR3 DNA: TGCGCCAGCAGAAACGCTCGCGAGAACACCGGGGAGCTGTTTTTT
V gene: TRBV14; clone size: NA; D gene: TRBD1; J gene: TRBJ1-1; CDR3 protein: CASSVPGTGGFTEAFF; CDR3 DNA: TGTGCCAGCAGCGTCCCCGGGACAGGGGGCTTCACTGAAGCTTTCTTT
V gene: TRBV28; clone size: few; D gene: TRBD1; J gene: TRBJ2-7; CDR3 protein: CASSLGTGGSYEQYF; CDR3 DNA: TGTGCCAGCAGTTTAGGGACAGGGGGCTCCTACGAGCAGTACTTC
V gene: TRBV7-8; clone size: NA; D gene: TRBD2; J gene: TRBJ2-5; CDR3 protein: CASSNLAGETQYF; CDR3 DNA: TGTGCCAGCAGCAACCTAGCGGGTGAGACCCAGTACTTC
V gene: TRBV9; clone size: NA; D gene: NA; J gene: TRBJ2-2; CDR3 protein: CASSLQGNTGELFF; CDR3 DNA: TGTGCCAGCAGCCTCCAGGGGAACACCGGGGAGCTGTTTTTT
V gene: TRBV13; clone size: NA; D gene: TRBD1; J gene: TRBJ2-1; CDR3 protein: CASSLGLQGARNEQFF; CDR3 DNA: TGTGCCAGCAGCTTAGGCCTACAGGGGGCTAGAAATGAGCAGTTCTTC
V gene: TRBV5-6; clone size: NA; D gene: TRBD1; J gene: TRBJ1-4; CDR3 protein: CASSLTGGASNEKLFF; CDR3 DNA: TGTGCCAGCAGCCTGACAGGGGGCGCGTCTAATGAAAAACTGTTTTTT
V gene: TRBV5-4; clone size: once; D gene: NA; J gene: TRBJ2-1; CDR3 protein: CASRRPGGIYNEQFF; CDR3 DNA: TGTGCCAGCAGGCGGCCAGGGGGGATTTACAATGAGCAGTTCTTC
V gene: TRBV7-2; clone size: NA; D gene: TRBD2; J gene: TRBJ2-7; CDR3 protein: CASSVRILAGGEQYF; CDR3 DNA: TGTGCCAGCAGCGTAAGGATTCTAGCGGGAGGCGAGCAGTACTTC
V gene: TRBV4-3; clone size: once; D gene: NA; J gene: TRBJ2-3; CDR3 protein: CASSQLAGSRTDTQYF; CDR3 DNA: TGCGCCAGCAGCCAATTAGCAGGGTCTAGGACAGATACGCAGTATTTT
V gene: TRBV28; clone size: NA; D gene: TRBD1; J gene: TRBJ1-5; CDR3 protein: CASSSRQGLNQPQHF; CDR3 DNA: TGTGCCAGCAGTTCGAGACAGGGCCTCAATCAGCCCCAGCATTTT
V gene: TRBV2; clone size: NA; D gene: NA; J gene: TRBJ2-5; CDR3 protein: CASTAGSAAQYF; CDR3 DNA: TGTGCCAGCACGGCAGGCTCCGCGGCCCAGTACTTC
V gene: TRBV11-2; clone size: NA; D gene: NA; J gene: TRBJ2-7; CDR3 protein: CASSPITYEQYF; CDR3 DNA: TGTGCCAGCAGCCCTATCACCTACGAGCAGTACTTC
V gene: TRBV5-6; clone size: NA; D gene: NA; J gene: TRBJ2-1; CDR3 protein: CASSLGWNPVREQFF; CDR3 DNA: TGTGCCAGCAGCTTGGGGTGGAACCCAGTTAGGGAGCAGTTCTTC
V gene: TRBV19; clone size: once; D gene: NA; J gene: TRBJ2-7; CDR3 protein: CASSIDNEQYF; CDR3 DNA: TGTGCCAGTAGTATAGATAACGAGCAGTACTTC
V gene: TRBV5-1; clone size: NA; D gene: NA; J gene: TRBJ1-1; CDR3 protein: CASSSDPSTEAFF; CDR3 DNA: TGCGCCAGCAGCTCCGACCCGAGCACTGAAGCTTTCTTT
V gene: TRBV12-5; clone size: NA; D gene: NA; J gene: TRBJ2-5; CDR3 protein: CASGPGRNQETQYF; CDR3 DNA: TGTGCTAGTGGCCCGGGACGTAACCAAGAGACCCAGTACTTC
V gene: TRBV9; clone size: NA; D gene: NA; J gene: TRBJ2-1; CDR3 protein: CASSEATYNYNEQFF; CDR3 DNA: TGTGCCAGCAGCGAGGCCACGTATAACTACAATGAGCAGTTCTTC
V gene: TRBV5-1; clone size: NA; D gene: TRBD1; J gene: TRBJ2-2; CDR3 protein: CASSIRQGAGELFF; CDR3 DNA: TGCGCCAGCAGCATAAGACAGGGGGCCGGGGAGCTGTTTTTT
V gene: TRBV5-6; clone size: NA; D gene: NA; J gene: TRBJ2-7; CDR3 protein: CASSLGQVYEQYF; CDR3 DNA: TGTGCCAGCAGCTTGGGACAGGTCTACGAGCAGTACTTC
V gene: TRBV5-1; clone size: NA; D gene: TRBD2; J gene: TRBJ2-3; CDR3 protein: CASTSTSSTDTQYF; CDR3 DNA: TGCGCCAGCACCTCGACTAGCAGCACAGATACGCAGTATTTT
V gene: TRBV7-9; clone size: NA; D gene: TRBD2; J gene: TRBJ2-3; CDR3 protein: CASSELLSSGATDTQYF; CDR3 DNA: TGTGCCAGCAGCGAACTTTTATCCAGCGGGGCCACAGATACGCAGTATTTT
V gene: TRBV30; clone size: NA; D gene: TRBD1; J gene: TRBJ2-5; CDR3 protein: CAWSRGQKETQYF; CDR3 DNA: TGTGCCTGGTCAAGGGGACAGAAAGAGACCCAGTACTTC
V gene: TRBV5-1; clone size: NA; D gene: NA; J gene: TRBJ2-2; CDR3 protein: CASSSTAGNTGELFF; CDR3 DNA: TGCGCCAGCAGCTCTACGGCGGGGAACACCGGGGAGCTGTTTTTT
V gene: TRBV19; clone size: NA; D gene: NA; J gene: TRBJ1-3; CDR3 protein: CASSIDPGDTIYF; CDR3 DNA: TGTGCCAGTAGTATAGACCCCGGGGACACCATATATTTT
V gene: TRBV4-2; clone size: NA; D gene: TRBD2; J gene: TRBJ2-1; CDR3 protein: CASSQEETSGRSRFF; CDR3 DNA: TGTGCCAGCAGCCAAGAAGAGACTAGCGGGAGATCTAGGTTCTTC
V gene: TRBV4-1; clone size: NA; D gene: NA; J gene: TRBJ2-7; CDR3 protein: CASSQDPLHREQYF; CDR3 DNA: TGCGCCAGCAGCCAAGACCCCCTACATCGCGAGCAGTACTTC
V gene: TRBV5-6; clone size: NA; D gene: TRBD1; J gene: TRBJ2-7; CDR3 protein: CASSFRQGASYEQYF; CDR3 DNA: TGTGCCAGCAGCTTCCGACAGGGGGCTTCCTACGAGCAGTACTTC
V gene: TRBV19; clone size: NA; D gene: NA; J gene: TRBJ2-5; CDR3 protein: CASSFGYQETQYF; CDR3 DNA: TGTGCCAGTAGCTTTGGATACCAAGAGACCCAGTACTTC
V gene: TRBV14; clone size: NA; D gene: TRBD1; J gene: TRBJ2-7; CDR3 protein: CASSQGQGRAYEQYF; CDR3 DNA: TGTGCCAGCAGCCAGGGACAGGGGCGCGCCTACGAGCAGTACTTC
V gene: TRBV28; clone size: NA; D gene: NA; J gene: TRBJ2-6; CDR3 protein: CASSFRGRASGANVLTF; CDR3 DNA: TGTGCCAGCAGTTTTCGAGGACGGGCCTCTGGGGCCAACGTCCTGACTTTC
V gene: TRBV9; clone size: NA; D gene: NA; J gene: TRBJ2-1; CDR3 protein: CASSVEVGSWQFF; CDR3 DNA: TGTGCCAGCAGCGTAGAGGTTGGGTCATGGCAGTTCTTC
V gene: TRBV7-9; clone size: NA; D gene: NA; J gene: TRBJ1-1; CDR3 protein: CASSSPPLEAQSNTEAFF; CDR3 DNA: TGTGCCAGCAGCTCCCCCCCCCTGGAGGCACAGTCGAACACTGAAGCTTTCTTT
V gene: TRBV4-2; clone size: NA; D gene: NA; J gene: TRBJ2-3; CDR3 protein: CASSQGMSGDSTDTQYF; CDR3 DNA: TGTGCCAGCAGCCAAGGGATGAGTGGGGATAGCACAGATACGCAGTATTTT
V gene: TRBV19; clone size: NA; D gene: NA; J gene: TRBJ2-7; CDR3 protein: CASSIGVRRGIYYEQYF; CDR3 DNA: TGTGCCAGTAGTATAGGGGTGAGGAGAGGCATCTATTACGAGCAGTACTTC
V gene: TRBV19; clone size: once; D gene: TRBD2; J gene: TRBJ2-1; CDR3 protein: CASSKDLAGSYNEQFF; CDR3 DNA: TGTGCCAGTAGTAAAGACCTAGCGGGGTCCTACAATGAGCAGTTCTTC
V gene: TRBV19; clone size: NA; D gene: NA; J gene: TRBJ1-6; CDR3 protein: CASSLRVNSPLHF; CDR3 DNA: TGTGCCAGCAGCCTTAGGGTAAATTCACCCCTCCACTTT
V gene: TRBV11-2; clone size: NA; D gene: NA; J gene: TRBJ1-1; CDR3 protein: CASSLAGYTEAFF; CDR3 DNA: TGTGCCAGCAGCTTGGCAGGTTACACTGAAGCTTTCTTT
V gene: TRBV28; clone size: NA; D gene: NA; J gene: TRBJ1-6; CDR3 protein: CASSLLWSENSPLHF; CDR3 DNA: TGTGCCAGCAGTCTATTATGGTCAGAAAATTCACCCCTCCACTTT
V gene: TRBV30; clone size: NA; D gene: TRBD1; J gene: TRBJ1-4; CDR3 protein: CAWSRTGRANEKLFF; CDR3 DNA: TGTGCCTGGAGTAGGACAGGAAGGGCTAATGAAAAACTGTTTTTT
V gene: TRBV4-1; clone size: NA; D gene: NA; J gene: TRBJ1-2; CDR3 protein: CASSKRDLGSNYGYTF; CDR3 DNA: TGCGCCAGCAGCAAAAGGGACTTAGGATCTAACTATGGCTACACCTTC
V gene: TRBV9; clone size: NA; D gene: NA; J gene: TRBJ2-7; CDR3 protein: CASSVGGDPSYEQYF; CDR3 DNA: TGTGCCAGCAGCGTAGGAGGGGACCCATCCTACGAGCAGTACTTC
V gene: TRBV27; clone size: NA; D gene: TRBD2; J gene: TRBJ2-5; CDR3 protein: CASSSLGLAGDRRETQYF; CDR3 DNA: TGTGCCAGCAGTTCCCTAGGACTAGCGGGAGATCGCCGAGAGACCCAGTACTTC
V gene: TRBV6-6; clone size: NA; D gene: NA; J gene: TRBJ1-5; CDR3 protein: CASSYQGGQPQHF; CDR3 DNA: TGTGCCAGCAGTTACCAGGGAGGCCAGCCCCAGCATTTT